The clone carrying this T cell receptor beta chain has just a few counts. Antigen: not known. Sample barcodes and UMIs were carried by the TCR alpha and TCR beta cDNA libraries that 5'RACE generated with constant-segment primers. TCRdb processed the 5' RACE reads anew with MiXCR; each CDR3 protein has one entry. Here the sample spans roughly 160,000 distinct CDR3 sequences, about an eighth being singletons. The data derive from a study of T-cell memory formation after mild COVID-19. Study-level results: Clones that contracted from day 15 to 85 were balanced CD4/CD8, while later expanders leaned CD4+. CD4+ clones that contracted lay mainly in CM and EM; CD8+ ones lay in EMRA.

The sequence came from a man younger than 35 who had mild COVID-19 (a few samples of this study predate the infection). Cell type and time point are not known. Sequenced: PBMCs or a T cell subset sorted from them (not recorded which).

The CDR3 nucleotides are TGTGCCAGCAGTTCAGGGGATCAGCCCCAGCATTTT. Translating it yields CASSSGDQPQHF. This chain uses TRBV5-5 with TRBJ1-5; possible D gene TRBD1, 6 bases. The V gene's germline CDR1 is SGHKS and CDR2 YYEKEE (reference sequence). This CDR3 spans 12 amino acids. Trimming took 5 bases from V and 5 from J, leaving 8 bases between them. Filled out from reference TRBV5-5 and TRBJ1-5, the complete variable domain reads DAGVTQSPTHLIKTRGQQVTLRCSPISGHKSVSWYQQVLGQGPQFIFQYYEKEERGRGNFPDRFSARQFPNYSSELNVNALLLGDSALYLCASSSGDQPQHFGDGTRLSIL.